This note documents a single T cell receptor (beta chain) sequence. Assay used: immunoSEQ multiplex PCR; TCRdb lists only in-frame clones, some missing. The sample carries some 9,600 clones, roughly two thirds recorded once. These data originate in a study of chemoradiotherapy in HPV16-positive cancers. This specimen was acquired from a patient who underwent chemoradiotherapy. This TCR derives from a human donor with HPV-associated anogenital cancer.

Here the CDR3 DNA reads TGCGCCAGCAGCCAAGATTATGGGGAGCAGTTCTTC. This gives the protein CASSQDYGEQFF. The chain uses TRBV4-1 and TRBJ2-1; no firm D call. CDR3 length equals 12 residues. The V end was cut by 0 bases, the J end by 10 bases, with 7 bases between. Germline CDR1 is MGHRA and CDR2 is YSYEKL.